This T cell receptor (beta chain) was recorded in a study of blood T cells in healthy people across ages. Study context: About one barcoded beta molecule per two T cells was the capture yield of template switching. General observations from the study: Unsorted PBMC input precluded a conclusive naive versus antigen-experienced comparison. Unknown donor CMV status possibly confounded expanded clonotype changes.

Alongside a J-beta primer mix, a sample-barcoded 5' primer served in a second PCR lasting roughly 6 to 11 cycles. TCRdb passed the 5' RACE reads through MiXCR, listing each CDR3 protein once. The sample records around 800,000 distinct CDR3 sequences, roughly 44% being singletons. This CDR3 is built from 17 residues. The V gene's germline CDR1 is MDHEN and CDR2 SYDVKM. V was clipped by 3 bases and J by 3 bases, with 18 bases between them. A remark on this clonotype: Antigen: not known.

The chain joins TRBV28 to TRBJ1-5; D may be TRBD1 (5 bases). The sequenced sample was blood. The clonotype was recovered from a man in his 60s in good health. The CDR3 loop is CASSFGRGARDNQPQHF. The CDR3 region has the DNA TGTGCCAGCAGTTTCGGCCGTGGGGCAAGGGACAATCAGCCCCAGCATTTT.